This entry lists 8 T cell receptor beta chains sequenced from one sample in a study of identical twins. TCRdb re-analysed the 5' RACE reads in MiXCR, keeping a single row per CDR3 protein. The data hold 650,000 to 800,000 distinct CDR3 sequences, with 8.6% observed a single time. Another study also made use of these data, one on yellow fever vaccine responses in identical twins.

Sequenced: PBMCs. The receptors were gathered from a woman between 18 and 29 years old in good health.

V is TRBV3-1 and J is TRBJ1-1; D not resolved. Germline V gene data show CDR1 as LGHDT and CDR2 as YNNKEL (reference sequence). There are 14 residues in the CDR3. V gave up 1 base and J gave up 5 bases, with 11 bases separating them. This chain's CDR3 is CASSQGGYGTEAFF. Here the CDR3 DNA reads TGTGCCAGCAGCCAAGGCGGGTATGGTACTGAAGCTTTCTTT.

The rearrangement joins TRBV6-6 to TRBJ2-2; D may be TRBD1 (5 bases). Germline V gene data show CDR1 as MNHNY and CDR2 as SVGAGI (reference sequence). This CDR3 has 12 amino acids. The ends were cut back, 11 bases at V and 5 bases at J, with 12 bases in the middle. The CDR3 sequence is CAAAGMTGELFF. CDR3 nucleotide sequence: TGTGCCGCGGCAGGGATGACCGGGGAGCTGTTTTTT.

V is TRBV20-1 and J is TRBJ2-1; 8 bases fit TRBD1. The CDR3 runs 16 residues. The germline gives CDR1 DFQATT, CDR2 SNEGSKA (reference sequence). J was trimmed by 2 bases and V by 4 bases; bases with no gene match: 10. In nucleotides, the CDR3 is TGCAGTGCTAAGATAACCGGGACAGGTACCTACAATGAGCAGTTCTTC. Its translation: CSAKITGTGTYNEQFF.

The DNA for the CDR3 is TGTGCCCTCAGTCGACTGACAGGGGTAATCTTGAACACCGGGGAGCTGTTTTTT. It translates to CALSRLTGVILNTGELFF. The genes are TRBV12-3 or TRBV12-4 and TRBJ2-2; 8 positions match TRBD1. The CDR3 contains 18 residues. V dropped 11 bases and J dropped 1; count of bases not matched to a gene: 18.

This clonotype has a count of ten or more. The chain has TRBV25-1 and TRBJ2-5; D uncertain. V was clipped by 4 bases and J by 5 bases, with 17 bases between them. Germline loops: CDR1 MGHDK, CDR2 SYGVNS. CDR3 length equals 15 residues. The CDR3 here is CASSAYGPGLETQYF. CDR3 DNA sequence: TGTGCCAGCAGTGCGTATGGGCCGGGCTTGGAGACCCAGTACTTC. The variable domain in full, with the rest retrieved from reference TRBV25-1 and TRBJ2-5, is EADIYQTPRYLVIGTGKKITLECSQTMGHDKMYWYQQDPGMELHLIHYSYGVNSTEKGDLSSESTVSRIRTEHFPLTLESARPSHTSQYLCASSAYGPGLETQYFGPGTRLLVL.

The V and J genes are TRBV11-2 and TRBJ2-5; 7 bases match TRBD2. The V and J ends lost 4 bases and 1 base, in that order; junction bases with no gene match: 6. The CDR3 is 15 amino acids. Per germline, CDR1 SGHAT and CDR2 FQNNGV. In nucleotides, the CDR3 is TGTGCCAGCAGCTCGGCTAGCGGTATCCAAGAGACCCAGTACTTC. Protein sequence: CASSSASGIQETQYF. Variable domain in full (rest from reference TRBV11-2 and TRBJ2-5): EAGVAQSPRYKIIEKRQSVAFWCNPISGHATLYWYQQILGQGPKLLIQFQNNGVVDDSQLPKDRFSAERLKGVDSTLKIQPAKLEDSAVYLCASSSASGIQETQYFGPGTRLLVL.

The table lists this clonotype with a few counts. As DNA, the CDR3 is TGTGCCAGCAGGAGAGTAGAGAGCACTGAAGCTTTCTTT. This encodes CASRRVESTEAFF. The rearrangement joins TRBV6-2 or TRBV6-3 to TRBJ1-1; no definite D call. V gave up 6 bases and J gave up 4 bases, with 12 bases separating them. The CDR3 sequence is 13 residues long. The germline gives CDR1 MNHEY, CDR2 SVGEGT.

The table lists this clonotype with many counts. J is TRBJ2-1 and V is TRBV29-1, with 8 bases matching TRBD1. CDR3 length equals 14 residues. V lost 5 bases to trimming and J lost 4 bases; unmatched junction nucleotides: 7. Per the germline V gene, CDR1 is SQVTM and CDR2 is ANQGSEA. This CDR3 is CSVHTRDRYNEQFF. In DNA form, the CDR3 reads TGCAGCGTTCACACCCGGGACAGGTACAATGAGCAGTTCTTC.